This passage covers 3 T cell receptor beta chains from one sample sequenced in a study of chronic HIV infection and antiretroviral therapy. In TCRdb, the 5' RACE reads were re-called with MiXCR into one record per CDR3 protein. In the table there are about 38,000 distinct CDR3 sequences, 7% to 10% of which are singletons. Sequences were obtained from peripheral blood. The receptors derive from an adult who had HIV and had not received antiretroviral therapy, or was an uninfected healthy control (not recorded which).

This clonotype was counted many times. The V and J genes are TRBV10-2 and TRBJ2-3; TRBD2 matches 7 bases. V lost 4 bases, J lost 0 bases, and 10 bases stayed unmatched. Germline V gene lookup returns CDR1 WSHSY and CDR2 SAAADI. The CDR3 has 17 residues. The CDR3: CASSVSSSGYSTDTQYF. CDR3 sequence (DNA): TGCGCCAGCAGTGTAAGTTCTAGCGGCTATAGCACAGATACGCAGTATTTT.

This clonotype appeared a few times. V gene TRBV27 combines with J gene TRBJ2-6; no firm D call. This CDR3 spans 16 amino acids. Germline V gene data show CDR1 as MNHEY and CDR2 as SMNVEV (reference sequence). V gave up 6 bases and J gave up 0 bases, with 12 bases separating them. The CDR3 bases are TGTGCCAGCAGCCCCCTCGCGAGCTCTGGGGCCAACGTCCTGACTTTC. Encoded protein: CASSPLASSGANVLTF.

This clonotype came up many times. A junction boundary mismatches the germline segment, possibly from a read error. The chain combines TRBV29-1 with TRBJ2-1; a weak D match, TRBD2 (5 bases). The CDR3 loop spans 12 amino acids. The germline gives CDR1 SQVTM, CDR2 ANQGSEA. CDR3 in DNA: TGCAGCGTCGAAGGACTCCACGGTGAGCAGTTCTTC. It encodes CSVEGLHGEQFF.